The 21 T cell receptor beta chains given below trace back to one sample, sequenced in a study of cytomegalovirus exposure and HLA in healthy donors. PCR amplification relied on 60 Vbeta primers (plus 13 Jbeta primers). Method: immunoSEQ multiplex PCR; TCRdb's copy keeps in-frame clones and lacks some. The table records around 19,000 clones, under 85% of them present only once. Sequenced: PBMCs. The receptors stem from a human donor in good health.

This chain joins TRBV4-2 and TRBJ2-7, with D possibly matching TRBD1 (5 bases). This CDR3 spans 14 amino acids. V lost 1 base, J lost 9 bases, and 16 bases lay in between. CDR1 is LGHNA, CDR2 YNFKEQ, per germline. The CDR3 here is CASSQGVQAPGQYF. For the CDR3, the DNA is TGTGCCAGCAGCCAAGGGGTACAGGCCCCTGGGCAGTACTTC.

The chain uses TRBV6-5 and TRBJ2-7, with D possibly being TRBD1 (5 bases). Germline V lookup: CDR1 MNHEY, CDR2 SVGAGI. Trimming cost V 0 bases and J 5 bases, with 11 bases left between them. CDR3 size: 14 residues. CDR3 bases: TGTGCCAGCAGTTACTCGGGGCAGGGTGACGAGCAGTACTTC. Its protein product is CASSYSGQGDEQYF.

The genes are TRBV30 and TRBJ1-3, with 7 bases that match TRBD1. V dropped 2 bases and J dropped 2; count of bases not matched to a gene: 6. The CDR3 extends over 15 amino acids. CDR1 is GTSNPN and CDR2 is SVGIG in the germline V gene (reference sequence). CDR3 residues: CAWSLNRGAGNTIYF. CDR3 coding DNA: TGTGCCTGGAGTCTTAACAGGGGCGCTGGAAACACCATATATTTT. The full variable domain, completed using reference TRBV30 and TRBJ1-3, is SQTIHQWPATLVQPVGSPLSLECTVEGTSNPNLYWYRQAAGRGLQLLFYSVGIGQISSEVPQNLSASRPQDRQFILSSKKLLLSDSGFYLCAWSLNRGAGNTIYFGEGSWLTVV.

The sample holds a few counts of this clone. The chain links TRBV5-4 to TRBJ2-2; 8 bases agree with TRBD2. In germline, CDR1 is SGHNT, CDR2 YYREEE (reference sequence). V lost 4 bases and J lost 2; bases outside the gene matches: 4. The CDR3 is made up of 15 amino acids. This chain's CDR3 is CASSLWTSNTGELFF. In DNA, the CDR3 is TGTGCCAGCAGCCTATGGACTAGCAACACCGGGGAGCTGTTTTTT.

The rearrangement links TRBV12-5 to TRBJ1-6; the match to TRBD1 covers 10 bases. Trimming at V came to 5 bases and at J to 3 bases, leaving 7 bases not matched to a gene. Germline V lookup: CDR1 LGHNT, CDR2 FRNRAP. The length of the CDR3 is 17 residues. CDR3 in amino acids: CASGGGTGASYNSPLHF. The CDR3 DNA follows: TGTGCTAGTGGTGGGGGGACAGGGGCCAGCTATAATTCACCCCTCCACTTT. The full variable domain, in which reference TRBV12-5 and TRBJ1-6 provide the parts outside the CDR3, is DARVTQTPRHKVTEMGQEVTMRCQPILGHNTVFWYRQTMMQGLELLAYFRNRAPLDDSGMPKDRFSAEMPDATLATLKIQPSEPRDSAVYFCASGGGTGASYNSPLHFGNGTRLTVT.

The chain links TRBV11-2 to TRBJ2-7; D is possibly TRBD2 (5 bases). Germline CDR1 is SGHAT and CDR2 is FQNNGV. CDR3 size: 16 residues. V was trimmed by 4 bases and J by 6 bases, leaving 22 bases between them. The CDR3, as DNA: TGTGCCAGCAGCTCCCTCATAGAACTAGTAGGATCCGAGCAGTACTTC. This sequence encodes CASSSLIELVGSEQYF. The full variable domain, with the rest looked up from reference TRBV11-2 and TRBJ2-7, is EAGVAQSPRYKIIEKRQSVAFWCNPISGHATLYWYQQILGQGPKLLIQFQNNGVVDDSQLPKDRFSAERLKGVDSTLKIQPAKLEDSAVYLCASSSLIELVGSEQYFGPGTRLTVT.

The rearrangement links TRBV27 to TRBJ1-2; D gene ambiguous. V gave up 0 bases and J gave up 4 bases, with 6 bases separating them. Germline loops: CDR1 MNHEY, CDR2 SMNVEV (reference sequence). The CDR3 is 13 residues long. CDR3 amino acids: CASSLSAAYGYTF. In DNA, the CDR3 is TGTGCCAGCAGTTTATCGGCGGCCTATGGCTACACCTTC.

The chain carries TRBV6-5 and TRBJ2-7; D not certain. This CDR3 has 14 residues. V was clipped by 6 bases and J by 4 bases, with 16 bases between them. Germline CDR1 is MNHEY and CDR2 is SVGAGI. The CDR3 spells CASSGSSLTYEQYF. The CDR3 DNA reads TGTGCCAGCAGCGGCTCTAGTTTGACTTACGAGCAGTACTTC.

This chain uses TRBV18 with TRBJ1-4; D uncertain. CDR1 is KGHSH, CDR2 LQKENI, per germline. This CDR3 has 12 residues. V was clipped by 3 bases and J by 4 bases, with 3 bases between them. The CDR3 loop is CASSPLNEKLFF. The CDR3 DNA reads TGTGCCAGCTCACCTCTTAATGAAAAACTGTTTTTT.

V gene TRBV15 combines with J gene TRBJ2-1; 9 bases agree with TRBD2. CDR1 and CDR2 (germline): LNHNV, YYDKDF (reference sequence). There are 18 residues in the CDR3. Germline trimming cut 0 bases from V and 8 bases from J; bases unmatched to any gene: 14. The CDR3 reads CATSRDLASGTRFDEQFF. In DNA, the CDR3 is TGTGCCACCAGCAGAGATCTGGCTAGCGGGACCAGATTCGATGAGCAGTTCTTC.

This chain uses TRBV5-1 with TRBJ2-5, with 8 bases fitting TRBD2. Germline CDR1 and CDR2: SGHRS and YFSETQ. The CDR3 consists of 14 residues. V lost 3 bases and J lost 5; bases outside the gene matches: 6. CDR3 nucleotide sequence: TGCGCCAGCAGCTCCGGGGGGGGCCATGAGACCCAGTACTTC. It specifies CASSSGGGHETQYF.

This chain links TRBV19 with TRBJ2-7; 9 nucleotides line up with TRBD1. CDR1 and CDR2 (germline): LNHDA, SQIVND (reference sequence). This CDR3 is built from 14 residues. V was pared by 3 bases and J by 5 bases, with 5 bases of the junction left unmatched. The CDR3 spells CASSMGTGSNEQYF. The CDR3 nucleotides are TGTGCCAGTAGTATGGGGACAGGGTCGAACGAGCAGTACTTC.

CDR3 DNA sequence: TGTGCCAGCAGCTCCACAGCATACGAGCAGTACTTC. It codes for CASSSTAYEQYF. The chain joins TRBV11-2 to TRBJ2-7; D uncertain. This CDR3 comprises 12 residues. Germline V gives CDR1 SGHAT, CDR2 FQNNGV. Trimming removed 4 bases from V and 4 bases from J, with 8 bases in between.

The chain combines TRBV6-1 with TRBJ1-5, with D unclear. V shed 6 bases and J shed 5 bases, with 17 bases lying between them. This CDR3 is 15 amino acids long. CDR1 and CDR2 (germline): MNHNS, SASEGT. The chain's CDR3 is CASRQERILYQPQHF. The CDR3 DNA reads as TGTGCCAGCAGACAAGAGCGTATCCTTTATCAGCCCCAGCATTTT.

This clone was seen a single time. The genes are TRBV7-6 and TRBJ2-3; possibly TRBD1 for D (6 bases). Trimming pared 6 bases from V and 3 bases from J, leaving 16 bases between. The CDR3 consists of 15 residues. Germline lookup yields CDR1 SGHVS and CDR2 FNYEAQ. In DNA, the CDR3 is TGTGCCAGCAGGGACGGCCCAAGGGGGACAGATACGCAGTATTTT. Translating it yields CASRDGPRGTDTQYF.

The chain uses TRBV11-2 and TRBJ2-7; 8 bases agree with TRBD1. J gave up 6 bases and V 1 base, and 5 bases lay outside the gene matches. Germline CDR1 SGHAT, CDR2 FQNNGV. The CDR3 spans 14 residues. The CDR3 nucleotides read TGTGCCAGCAGCTTAGTCGGACAGGGAGGCGAGCAGTACTTC. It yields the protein CASSLVGQGGEQYF.

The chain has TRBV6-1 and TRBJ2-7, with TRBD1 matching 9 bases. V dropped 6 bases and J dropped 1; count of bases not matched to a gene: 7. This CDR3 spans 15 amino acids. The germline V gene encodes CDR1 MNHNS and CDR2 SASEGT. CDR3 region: CASRTRDRESYEQYF. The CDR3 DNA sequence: TGTGCCAGCAGGACTCGGGACAGGGAGTCCTACGAGCAGTACTTC.

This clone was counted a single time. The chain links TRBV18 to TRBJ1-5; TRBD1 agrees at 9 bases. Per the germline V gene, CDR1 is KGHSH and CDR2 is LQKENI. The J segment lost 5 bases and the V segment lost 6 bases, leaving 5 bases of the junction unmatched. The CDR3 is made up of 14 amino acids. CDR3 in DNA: TGTGCCAGCTCTGGGACAGGGAAGTATCAGCCCCAGCATTTT. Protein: CASSGTGKYQPQHF.

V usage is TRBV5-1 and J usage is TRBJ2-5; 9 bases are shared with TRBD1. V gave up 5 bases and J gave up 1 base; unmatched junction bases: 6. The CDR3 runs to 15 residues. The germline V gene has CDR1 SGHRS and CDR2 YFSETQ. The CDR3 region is CASRRTGAAQETQYF. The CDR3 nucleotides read TGCGCCAGCAGAAGGACAGGGGCCGCCCAAGAGACCCAGTACTTC.

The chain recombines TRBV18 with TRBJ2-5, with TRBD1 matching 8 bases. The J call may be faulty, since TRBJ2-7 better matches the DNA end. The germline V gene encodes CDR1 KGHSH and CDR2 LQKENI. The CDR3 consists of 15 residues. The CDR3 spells CASSLRQGLPYEQYF. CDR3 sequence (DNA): TGTGCCAGCTCACTTCGACAGGGGCTACCCTACGAGCAGTACTTC.

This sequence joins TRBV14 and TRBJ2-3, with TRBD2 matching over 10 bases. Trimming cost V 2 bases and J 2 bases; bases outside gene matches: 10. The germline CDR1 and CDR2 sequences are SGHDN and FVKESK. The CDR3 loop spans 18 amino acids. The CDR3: CASSQSRLAGSDTDTQYF. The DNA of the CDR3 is TGTGCCAGCAGCCAATCTCGACTAGCGGGCTCTGACACAGATACGCAGTATTTT.